This TCR beta chain came from a study of blood T cell repertoires in COVID-19 (dated by TCRdb to the early 2020s). Regarding the research as a whole: Samples from collaborators originated in the United States, Italy and Spain and spanned both the acute and convalescent phases of COVID-19. Subjects who had been exposed to COVID-19, were actively infected with it, or had recovered from it provided the deeply sampled blood TCRbeta repertoires that made up the dataset. The material from the prospective study consisted of cDNA or gDNA derived from T cells, B-cell-depleted T cells, or PBMCs. A de-identified subject ID, COVID-19 status, age in years and sex were almost always included in the sample metadata. The repertoires were released in a freely available public database meant as a resource for research on the immune response to SARS-CoV-2. Samples came from the ongoing ImmuneRACE study (first 160 participants) plus 1,254 subjects from 6 global collaborators. Where available, HLA class I and class II types were taken from metadata supplied by the sample provider and were not determined by assay-based typing. Broader findings and caveats from the paper: The amount of clinical and demographic metadata varied by source and participant and was provided uncurated.

Each collaborating institution followed its own protocols to collect whole blood in K2EDTA tubes. For TCRbeta analysis, collaborators shipped samples in one of three forms: frozen whole blood, isolated PBMCs, or DNA extracted from either of those sample types. TCRbeta CDR3 regions were amplified from genomic DNA by means of the immunoSEQ Assay, a bias-controlled multiplex PCR. In the original analysis: The number of nucleated cells in each sample was estimated from the amplification of reference gene primers within the assay. To quantify the absolute abundance of each unique TCRbeta CDR3 rearrangement, sequence reads were collapsed and filtered. For each sample, productive Simpson clonality was calculated as the square root of Simpson's diversity index over productive rearrangements. TCRdb re-hosts the immuneACCESS table, in-frame sequences only. Its copies lack some clones; in the studies checked, an unresolved V gene accounts for under half of them, and the cause for the rest is not known. The V and J calls and clone size were taken over from that table, and D and trimming were inferred from the DNA. Counted in this sample were about 72,000 clones; 82% of them appeared once. The top ten hold around 20% of the sample.

Ends trimmed: V by 4 bases, J by 2 bases; bases unmatched to a gene: 4. CDR1 and CDR2 are drawn from the germline V gene (reference sequence): SGHNT, YYREEE. The CDR3 starts with the cysteine, ends with the phenylalanine, and has 15 residues. Only the CDR3 DNA is retained, 45 bases long and in frame from the first base. About this clone: No antigen is known for it. Nothing much larger sits one base from this clone, and base qualities are not available.

The V and J genes are TRBV5-4 and TRBJ2-7; 12 of the junction bases match TRBD2. Sequencing was done on a sample of peripheral blood. This receptor was taken from a human donor in a cohort sampled during active COVID-19. Here the CDR3 is given as CASSKRTSGAYEQYF. The DNA sequence is as follows: TGTGCCAGCAGCAAGAGGACTAGCGGGGCCTACGAGCAGTACTTC. Where the CDR3 stops, the reference TRBV5-4 and TRBJ2-7 genes take over; the full variable domain is ETGVTQSPTHLIKTRGQQVTLRCSSQSGHNTVSWYQQALGQGPQFIFQYYREEENGRGNFPPRFSGLQFPNYSSELNVNALELDDSALYLCASSKRTSGAYEQYFGPGTRLTVT.